This TCR beta chain was captured by sequencing in a study of T cells in localized non-small cell lung cancer. Study-wide results and limits: Uninvolved adjacent lung had higher T cell clonality than tumor and all other tissues. There was an association of higher blood T cell density with longer overall survival. Because sequencing included only one region (of the tumor), heterogeneity remains possible.

V was shortened by 2 bases and J by 5 bases, with 17 bases between the two germline ends. This CDR3 has 16 amino acids. CDR1 is KGHSH and CDR2 is LQKENI in the germline V gene. Sequencing used immunoSEQ multiplex PCR; TCRdb keeps in-frame clones, though not all of them. The sample holds roughly 15,000 clones, 90% seen once. Note on this clone: Its cognate antigen is unknown.

V gene TRBV18 combines with J gene TRBJ2-3; no clear D. Here the sequenced sample was peripheral blood mononuclear cells, taken before any cancer treatment. The receptor was isolated from a woman aged 40-75 years with stage III lung adenocarcinoma. The CDR3 nucleotides are TGTGCCAGCTCACCAATCACCGGGCTCTTCATAGATACGCAGTATTTT. Amino acids: CASSPITGLFIDTQYF.